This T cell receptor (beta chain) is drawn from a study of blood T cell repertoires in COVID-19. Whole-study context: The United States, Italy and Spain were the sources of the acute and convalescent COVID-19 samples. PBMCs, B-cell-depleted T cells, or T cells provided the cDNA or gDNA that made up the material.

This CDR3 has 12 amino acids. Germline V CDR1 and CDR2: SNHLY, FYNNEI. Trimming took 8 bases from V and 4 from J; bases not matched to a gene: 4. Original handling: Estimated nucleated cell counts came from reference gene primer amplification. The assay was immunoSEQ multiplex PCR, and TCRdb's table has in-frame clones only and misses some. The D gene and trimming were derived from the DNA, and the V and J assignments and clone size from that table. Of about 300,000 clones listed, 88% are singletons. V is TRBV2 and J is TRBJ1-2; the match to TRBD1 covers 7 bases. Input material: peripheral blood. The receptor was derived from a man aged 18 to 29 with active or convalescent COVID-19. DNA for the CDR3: TGTGCCAGCGCAGGGACAGCCTATGGCTACACCTTC. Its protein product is CASAGTAYGYTF.